The 3 T cell receptor beta chains below all came from one sample that was sequenced in a study of cytomegalovirus exposure and HLA in healthy donors. Both 60 Vbeta primers and 13 Jbeta primers went into the PCR. Method: immunoSEQ multiplex PCR; TCRdb's copy keeps in-frame clones and lacks some. The sample shows about 100,000 clones, around 76% of them seen only once. Sample: PBMCs. Receptors originate from a woman aged 45-65 years in good health and CMV-seropositive.

This chain connects TRBV28 to TRBJ1-2, with 8 bases fitting TRBD1. This CDR3 is built from 13 residues. Germline CDR1 and CDR2: MDHEN and SYDVKM. Losses at the gene ends were 2 bases for V and 4 bases for J; bases not matched to a gene: 0. As DNA, the CDR3 is TGTGCCAGCAGTTTAGGGACAGGCTATGGCTACACCTTC. This gives the protein CASSLGTGYGYTF.

This clone appeared a single time. This chain joins TRBV4-1 and TRBJ1-5; 10 bases agree with TRBD1. V shed 4 bases and J 7 bases; nucleotides not matched to a gene: 7. This CDR3 spans 15 amino acids. Germline V gene sequence: CDR1 MGHRA, CDR2 YSYEKL. The CDR3 protein is CASSPGTGASQPQHF. Here the CDR3 DNA reads TGCGCCAGCAGCCCCGGGACAGGGGCATCCCAGCCCCAGCATTTT.

This sequence joins TRBV30 and TRBJ2-3; 13 nucleotides agree with TRBD2. CDR3 length equals 17 residues. V dropped 2 bases and J dropped 0; count of bases not matched to a gene: 5. Germline V gene lookup returns CDR1 GTSNPN and CDR2 SVGIG (reference sequence). The CDR3 region has the DNA TGTGCCTGGAGTTGGACTAGCGGGGGAACTAGCACAGATACGCAGTATTTT. Amino acids: CAWSWTSGGTSTDTQYF.